This paragraph reports one T cell receptor beta chain. This specimen belongs to a study of blood T cells in healthy people across ages. A second PCR of about 7 to 12 cycles used a sample-barcoded 5' primer and a J-beta primer mix. One entry per CDR3 protein results from TCRdb running MiXCR on the 5' RACE reads. Of 700,000 or so distinct CDR3 sequences in the sample, over 40% are singletons; the top ten hold about 30%. The source material was blood. The receptor was derived from an elderly man in good health.

The CDR3 DNA is TGTGCCAGCAGCTCTATGCCAGATACGCAGTATTTT. This sequence encodes CASSSMPDTQYF. This chain links TRBV7-2 with TRBJ2-3; D unclear. CDR1 is SGHTA, CDR2 FQGNSA, per germline. With 4 bases removed from V and 4 bases from J, the gap between germline ends came to 6 bases. The CDR3 covers 12 residues.